The next 22 T cell receptor beta chains were all read from a single sample in a study of cytomegalovirus exposure and HLA in healthy donors. With 60 Vbeta and 13 Jbeta primers, the PCR was carried out. Repertoires were generated with immunoSEQ multiplex PCR, while TCRdb's copy carries only in-frame clones and drops some. The sample lists more than 65,000 clones; over 75% were seen once. What was sequenced was PBMCs. The source is a female donor in good health and CMV-seronegative.

This clone appeared a single time. V usage is TRBV28 and J usage is TRBJ2-7; the D gene is possibly TRBD1 (5 bases). The germline V gene has CDR1 MDHEN and CDR2 SYDVKM. The CDR3 extends over 14 amino acids. Trimming left V 3 bases short and J 7 bases short, with 16 bases between. The CDR3 DNA reads as TGTGCCAGCAGTTTTAGTCAGGGTTTTGGGGAGCAGTACTTC. Its translation is CASSFSQGFGEQYF.

The V and J genes are TRBV4-1 and TRBJ2-3; 7 bases align to TRBD2. The CDR3 extends over 17 amino acids. The J segment lost 4 bases and the V segment lost 0 bases, leaving 10 bases of the junction unmatched. In germline, CDR1 is MGHRA, CDR2 YSYEKL. Here the CDR3 reads CASSQDAAGLSADTQYF. CDR3 in DNA: TGCGCCAGCAGCCAAGACGCAGCGGGACTCTCCGCAGATACGCAGTATTTT.

V and J are TRBV4-1 and TRBJ2-7; 9 nucleotides line up with TRBD2. Trimming removed 0 bases from V and 5 bases from J; junction bases left unmatched: 14. The CDR3 has 18 residues. Germline V lookup: CDR1 MGHRA, CDR2 YSYEKL. CDR3 residues: CASSQDKEGAGGHHEQYF. CDR3 nucleotides: TGCGCCAGCAGCCAAGATAAGGAGGGAGCGGGAGGCCACCACGAGCAGTACTTC.

The genes are TRBV28 and TRBJ1-2, with TRBD1 matching over 10 bases. J lost 7 bases, V lost 5 bases, and 7 bases had no gene match. Germline CDR1 MDHEN, CDR2 SYDVKM. CDR3 length: 14 residues. The CDR3 sequence is CASSPGTGVFGYTF. In nucleotides, the CDR3 is TGTGCCAGCAGTCCCGGGACAGGGGTTTTTGGCTACACCTTC.

The chain is built from TRBV30 and TRBJ2-5; D not resolved. The CDR3 contains 13 residues. Trimming cost V 0 bases and J 1 base, with 6 bases left between them. Looked up from germline, CDR1 is GTSNPN and CDR2 is SVGIG (reference sequence). The CDR3: CAWSVIIQETQYF. The CDR3, as DNA: TGTGCCTGGAGTGTAATCATCCAAGAGACCCAGTACTTC.

This sequence joins TRBV19 and TRBJ1-2; 11 positions agree with TRBD1. Trimming removed 1 base from V and 4 bases from J; junction bases left unmatched: 2. The CDR3 sequence is 15 residues long. Germline V gene lookup returns CDR1 LNHDA and CDR2 SQIVND (reference sequence). In DNA, the CDR3 is TGTGCCAGTAGTATAGCCGGGACAGGGGGCTATGGCTACACCTTC. This sequence encodes CASSIAGTGGYGYTF.

The chain joins TRBV6-5 to TRBJ1-3; tentatively, D is TRBD1 (5 bases). The ends were cut back, 5 bases at V and 8 bases at J, with 10 bases in the middle. The CDR3 totals 12 residues. Germline loops: CDR1 MNHEY, CDR2 SVGAGI. CDR3 region: CASSPGGYTIYF. Here the CDR3 DNA reads TGTGCCAGCAGTCCCGGGGGATACACCATATATTTT.

The chain recombines TRBV30 with TRBJ1-2; the D gene is possibly TRBD1 (6 bases). CDR1 is GTSNPN and CDR2 is SVGIG in the germline V gene (reference sequence). V was cut by 3 bases and J by 7 bases, with 12 bases left in between. This CDR3 comprises 12 residues. CDR3 coding DNA: TGTGCCTGGAGCCCCGGACAGATTGGCTACACCTTC. Its translation is CAWSPGQIGYTF.

The chain is built from TRBV7-9 and TRBJ1-3; D gene unclear. CDR1 is SEHNR, CDR2 FQNEAQ, per germline (reference sequence). Trimming cost V 4 bases and J 0 bases, with 7 bases left between them. The CDR3 sequence is 14 residues long. The CDR3 nucleotides are TGTGCCAGCAGCTCAGGAGGCTCTGGAAACACCATATATTTT. Residues: CASSSGGSGNTIYF.

The rearrangement uses TRBV2 and TRBJ1-2, with D perhaps matching TRBD1 (5 bases). CDR3 length equals 17 residues. The V gene's germline CDR1 is SNHLY and CDR2 FYNNEI. Trimming took 2 bases from V and 1 from J, leaving 17 bases between them. This CDR3 reads CASSEYPPAGHNYGYTF. For the CDR3, the DNA is TGTGCCAGCAGTGAATATCCCCCCGCAGGGCATAACTATGGCTACACCTTC.

The chain employs TRBV27 and TRBJ2-3; perhaps TRBD2 as D (5 bases). V was clipped by 5 bases and J by 4 bases, with 13 bases between them. Germline CDR1 and CDR2: MNHEY and SMNVEV (reference sequence). This CDR3 contains 14 residues. The chain's CDR3 is CASSPTSSPDTQYF. The CDR3, as DNA: TGTGCCAGCAGTCCTACTAGTTCCCCAGATACGCAGTATTTT.

In DNA form, the CDR3 reads TGTGCCTGGAGTGGGGTAGCGGGGGGGCTCACCGGGGAGCTGTTTTTT. This translates into CAWSGVAGGLTGELFF. The V and J genes are TRBV30 and TRBJ2-2, with TRBD2 matching over 11 bases. Germline V lookup: CDR1 GTSNPN, CDR2 SVGIG (reference sequence). The V and J ends lost 1 base and 4 bases, in that order; junction bases with no gene match: 5. The CDR3 loop spans 16 amino acids.

In this sample, this clone turned up a few times. The chain couples TRBV9 to TRBJ1-1; D is uncertain. The CDR3 has 12 residues. Germline CDR1 is SGDLS and CDR2 is YYNGEE. The germline V and J ends were trimmed by 4 bases and 4 bases, with 8 bases remaining between them. The CDR3, as DNA: TGTGCCAGCAGCACGGGGAGCACTGAAGCTTTCTTT. Protein: CASSTGSTEAFF. Using reference TRBV9 and TRBJ1-1 for the parts outside the CDR3, the full variable domain is DSGVTQTPKHLITATGQRVTLRCSPRSGDLSVYWYQQSLDQGLQFLIQYYNGEERAKGNILERFSAQQFPDLHSELNLSSLELGDSALYFCASSTGSTEAFFGQGTRLTVV.

The rearrangement links TRBV27 to TRBJ2-2; 7 bases match TRBD1. V dropped 5 bases and J dropped 4; count of bases not matched to a gene: 10. Germline-derived CDR1 and CDR2 are MNHEY and SMNVEV (reference sequence). The CDR3 extends over 16 amino acids. The CDR3 protein is CASSGNRGHPTGELFF. In DNA form, the CDR3 reads TGTGCCAGCAGTGGGAACAGGGGCCACCCCACCGGGGAGCTGTTTTTT.

This rearrangement joins TRBV7-2 to TRBJ2-1; 7 bases match TRBD2. V shed 5 bases and J 9 bases; nucleotides not matched to a gene: 7. CDR3 length: 13 residues. Germline V CDR1 and CDR2: SGHTA, FQGNSA. CDR3 amino acids: CASSTTSEGEQFF. The CDR3 nucleotides are TGTGCCAGCAGCACAACTAGCGAGGGTGAGCAGTTCTTC.

This clone was found a few times. The chain uses TRBV20-1 and TRBJ1-2, with D uncertain. Germline-derived CDR1 and CDR2 are DFQATT and SNEGSKA (reference sequence). With 4 bases removed from V and 4 bases from J, the gap between germline ends came to 7 bases. The CDR3 sequence is 11 residues long. The CDR3 DNA reads as TGCAGTGCTAAGTACAGCTATGGCTACACCTTC. Protein: CSAKYSYGYTF.

V usage is TRBV29-1 and J usage is TRBJ2-7, with 7 positions matching TRBD2. Germline CDR1 SQVTM, CDR2 ANQGSEA. CDR3 length: 16 amino acids. J lost 0 bases, V lost 1 base, and 9 bases had no gene match. The CDR3 sequence is CSVEGPGGLSSYEQYF. The CDR3 DNA sequence: TGCAGCGTTGAAGGGCCGGGGGGACTAAGCTCCTACGAGCAGTACTTC.

V is TRBV30 and J is TRBJ2-7, with 10 positions matching TRBD1. From germline, CDR1 is GTSNPN and CDR2 SVGIG (reference sequence). CDR3 length: 13 residues. The junction had 2 bases not matched to a gene; V was cut back by 0 bases and J by 6 bases. The CDR3 reads CAWSVWDRGEQYF. As DNA, the CDR3 is TGTGCCTGGAGTGTGTGGGACAGGGGCGAGCAGTACTTC.

CDR3 residues: CASSFGQGLYTEAFF. Here the CDR3 DNA reads TGTGCCAGCAGTTTCGGACAGGGGCTGTACACTGAAGCTTTCTTT. The chain combines TRBV28 with TRBJ1-1, with 9 bases fitting TRBD1. The CDR3 is 15 amino acids. CDR1 and CDR2 from the germline V gene are MDHEN and SYDVKM. The J segment lost 3 bases and the V segment lost 3 bases, leaving 5 bases of the junction unmatched. Looking up the rest from reference TRBV28 and TRBJ1-1 gives the full variable domain: DVKVTQSSRYLVKRTGEKVFLECVQDMDHENMFWYRQDPGLGLRLIYFSYDVKMKEKGDIPEGYSVSREKKERFSLILESASTNQTSMYLCASSFGQGLYTEAFFGQGTRLTVV.

The CDR3 protein is CASSLGLAGSYNEQFF. The CDR3 nucleotides are TGCGCCAGCAGCTTGGGCCTAGCGGGGTCGTACAATGAGCAGTTCTTC. The chain couples TRBV5-1 to TRBJ2-1; 9 nucleotides align to TRBD2. The CDR3 loop spans 16 amino acids. V gave up 0 bases and J gave up 4 bases; unmatched junction bases: 5. CDR1 is SGHRS and CDR2 is YFSETQ in the germline V gene. Supplemented by reference TRBV5-1 and TRBJ2-1, the full variable domain reads KAGVTQTPRYLIKTRGQQVTLSCSPISGHRSVSWYQQTPGQGLQFLFEYFSETQRNKGNFPGRFSGRQFSNSRSEMNVSTLELGDSALYLCASSLGLAGSYNEQFFGPGTRLTVL.

The V and J genes are TRBV27 and TRBJ1-5; D is unresolved. CDR3 length: 12 residues. The germline V and J ends were trimmed by 6 bases and 1 base, with 4 bases remaining between them. From germline, CDR1 is MNHEY and CDR2 SMNVEV (reference sequence). The CDR3 spells CASRTSNQPQHF. CDR3 in DNA: TGTGCCAGCAGGACAAGCAATCAGCCCCAGCATTTT.

This clone was found once. V and J are TRBV4-3 and TRBJ2-3, with no clear D. The germline V gene encodes CDR1 LGHNA and CDR2 YSLEER. Deletions cut 0 bases from V and 0 bases from J, with 16 bases between. The length of the CDR3 is 18 residues. CDR3 sequence (DNA): TGCGCCAGCAGCCAAGATCTATCCCTATCCTCTAGCACAGATACGCAGTATTTT. The encoded protein is CASSQDLSLSSSTDTQYF.